The sequence of this T cell receptor beta chain was determined in a study of blood T cell repertoires in COVID-19 (dated by TCRdb to the early 2020s). With regard to the full study: Samples covering the acute and convalescent phases of COVID-19 were provided by collaborators in the United States, Italy and Spain. The material from the prospective study consisted of cDNA or gDNA derived from T cells, B-cell-depleted T cells, or PBMCs. The dataset comprised deeply sampled blood TCRbeta repertoires from subjects exposed to, actively infected with, or recovered from COVID-19. The repertoires were released in a freely available public database intended as a resource for research on the immune response to SARS-CoV-2. The samples were drawn from two sources: the first 160 participants of the ongoing ImmuneRACE study, and over 1,000 subjects contributed by 6 global collaborators. A de-identified subject ID, COVID-19 status, age in years and sex were almost always included in the sample metadata. Where HLA class I and class II types were available, the types were taken from metadata supplied by the sample provider, not from assay-based typing.

On this clone itself: The antigen it recognizes is unknown. Nothing much larger sits one base from this clone, and base qualities are not available.

Taken from cysteine to phenylalanine, the CDR3 has 14 residues. Just the 42-base CDR3 DNA is kept, in frame starting at base 1. Trimming removed 5 bases from V and 1 base from J; the gene matches leave 4 bases unexplained. The germline V gene encodes CDR1 KGHSH and CDR2 LQKENI. The immunoSEQ Assay, a bias-controlled multiplex PCR, was used to amplify TCRbeta CDR3 regions from genomic DNA. The authors' pipeline ran thus. Within the assay, amplification of reference gene primers was used to estimate how many nucleated cells each sample contained. Sequence reads were collapsed and filtered to measure the absolute abundance of every unique TCRbeta CDR3 rearrangement. For each sample, productive Simpson clonality was calculated by taking the square root of Simpson's diversity index across productive rearrangements. TCRdb stores this immuneACCESS table with in-frame sequences only. Part of the clones is absent; in the studies checked, under half of the shortfall reflects unresolved V genes, and no reason is known for the rest. The DNA was the basis for D and trimming; V, J and clone size are from that table. For this sample the table gives about half a million clones, of which 80% to 90% were detected only once. The ten biggest clones cover under 4% of the sample.

Collaborating institutions collected whole blood in K2EDTA tubes following their own protocols. For TCRbeta analysis, collaborators shipped samples in one of three forms: frozen whole blood, isolated PBMCs, or DNA extracted from either of those sample types. Points the paper makes about the study in general: How much clinical and demographic metadata was included differed by source and by participant, and the metadata was provided uncurated.

In this chain, TRBV18 is recombined with TRBJ1-1; TRBD1 lines up with 7 middle nucleotides. The TCR was taken from a human donor in a cohort sampled during active COVID-19. Material: peripheral blood. In nucleotide form, the sequence is TGTGCCAGCTCAGGGGACAGACAGAACACTGAAGCTTTCTTT. Translation gives CASSGDRQNTEAFF.